This T cell receptor (beta chain) is from a study of read filtering for tumor transcriptome and immune sequencing (dated by TCRdb to between 2020 and 2021). For context, the study as a whole: Of the patients in the cohort, around 18 were male and 14 were female, and their mean age was around 66 years, with a range of roughly 47 to 80. Under revised international staging, roughly eight patients fell into R-ISS I, more than 15 into R-ISS II and more than five into R-ISS III. After DNase treatment, whole-transcriptome libraries were prepared using the TruSeq RNA Access Library Prep Kit. Per sample, about 4.05 to 10.27 million TCR-region mapped reads were obtained with IR-seq, compared with only roughly 80 to 1273 with RNA-seq. TCR repertoires obtained by targeted immune repertoire sequencing and by bulk whole-transcriptome sequencing performed on the same bone marrow samples were compared. As a main aim, a read-filtering strategy for immune repertoire data was addressed, with the specific question being whether clonotypes supported by a single read should be removed.

Each patient had bone marrow sampled at the time of active disease. Ficoll-Hypaque density gradient centrifugation was used to isolate bone marrow mononuclear cells. Myeloma plasma cells were removed and CD138-negative cells were collected by negative selection after labeling with CD138 magnetic microbeads on a MACS separator. Purity of the isolated cells was checked by flow cytometry on an Attune NxT using CD138 antibodies. TRIzol reagent was used to extract total RNA, and a NanoDrop spectrophotometer was used to quantify the extracted RNA. Paired RNA-seq and IR-seq were performed on each patient's CD138-negative bone marrow sample. This clonotype showed up just a few times. Its antigen has not been determined. No base qualities exist here, and no much larger clone lies one base off it. Reading from cysteine to phenylalanine, the CDR3 counts 13 amino acids. Of all the DNA, just the CDR3 is kept, 39 bases in frame from base 1. V sheds 8 bases and J sheds 0 bases, leaving 10 bases between their ends. The germline V gene sets CDR1 to SGHTA and CDR2 to FQGNSA.

On the study overall, not on this receptor specifically: Compared with RNA-seq, IR-seq captured clonotypes at much higher depth and more reliably, and a smaller IR-seq throughput was enough to identify most shared clonotypes. The correlation between IR-seq and RNA-seq shared clonotype proportions was increased by removal of single-read clonotypes. In IR-seq, single-read clonotypes were about 81.9% of clonotypes but around 3.2% of total reads; in RNA-seq they were about 75% of clonotypes and 35% to 55% of reads. Rather than purified T cells, the sorted CD138-negative fraction was a mixed bone marrow immune population.

Starting from 400 ng RNA, TCR libraries were constructed with the Immunoverse kit using molecular barcoded adaptors that cover the alpha/delta and beta/gamma chains. TCR library preparation was performed with the same RNA that was used for transcriptome sequencing. Sequencing of TCR libraries was carried out on an Illumina HiSeq 4000 with 2 x 150 cycles. Under the source paper's analysis protocol: TCR reads were aligned to human V, D, J and C references and assembled into CDR3 clonotypes with MiXCR, including quality filtering and error correction. The tcR package in R was used for analysis of clonotype counts and gene usage diversity. Raw mapping reads were checked after the RNA-seq reads had been mapped by STAR aligner version 2.5.3a onto the human GRCh37 genome. To test how sequencing depth affects detected clonotypes, IR-seq fastq files were randomly downsampled with Seqtk 1.3. In TCRdb, the public reads were trimmed at Q25 with fastp and aligned with MiXCR, with productive beta chains retained. Each CDR3 protein gets just one entry, which takes the most common genes and DNA from the rows behind it. For this entry, the V and J calls and clone size follow TCRdb and not the study's own pipeline. The sample table holds roughly 93,000 distinct CDR3 sequences, of which about a fifth were seen once. The ten largest clones add up to about an eighth of the sample.

Sequences were obtained from a population of CD138-negative cells sorted from bone marrow. The meaning of the sample's cell subset or site label: bone marrow mononuclear cells depleted of CD138+ plasma/myeloma cells by negative magnetic selection. In this chain, TRBV7-2 is recombined with TRBJ1-1; confidence is insufficient to name the D gene. The sequence came from a donor aged 40 or older with multiple myeloma. The bases are TGTGCCAGCGCGCGTCAGTTGAACACTGAAGCTTTCTTT. Its protein reads: CASARQLNTEAFF.